Listed below are T cell receptor beta chains from one sample, sequenced in a study of T cells after yellow fever vaccination. TCRdb reprocessed the 5' RACE reads with MiXCR, giving one entry per CDR3 protein. The table includes around 230,000 distinct CDR3 sequences, roughly 6.8% detected once. The sample here was CD4+ T cells sorted from PBMCs, taken on the day of the yellow fever booster vaccination. The receptors stem from a man younger than 45 who received the YFV17D yellow fever vaccine. Both conserved end residues are part of each CDR3. The D gene is left open where the match is weak. Clone sizes are given selectively: once, few, many, or a class where the clone is expanded.

CASSFRTGRKNTEAFF | TGTGCCAGCAGCTTCCGGACAGGGAGAAAGAACACTGAAGCTTTCTTT | TRBV7-2 | many | TRBJ1-1 | TRBD1
CASSGTTYNEQFF | TGCGCCAGCAGTGGGACTACCTACAATGAGCAGTTCTTC | TRBV10-1 | many | TRBJ2-1 | -
CASSYSRFLAEKNEQFF | TGTGCCAGCAGTTACTCGAGGTTTCTAGCGGAGAAAAATGAGCAGTTCTTC | TRBV6-5 | - | TRBJ2-1 | TRBD2
CASSLGPAATSYEQYF | TGTGCCAGCAGCTTGGGGCCCGCAGCTACCTCCTACGAGCAGTACTTC | TRBV5-6 | - | TRBJ2-7 | -
CASSFSGWNNEQFF | TGTGCCAGCAGCTTCAGCGGGTGGAACAATGAGCAGTTCTTC | TRBV7-3 | few | TRBJ2-1 | -
CASTRQGTETEAFF | TGTGCCAGCACCCGACAGGGGACGGAAACTGAAGCTTTCTTT | TRBV7-9 | few | TRBJ1-1 | TRBD1
CASSQEQALYNEQFF | TGCGCCAGCAGCCAAGAACAAGCGCTTTACAATGAGCAGTTCTTC | TRBV4-3 | many | TRBJ2-1 | -
CAIRNSDNSRGNTIYF | TGTGCCATCAGGAACTCGGACAATTCCAGAGGAAACACCATATATTTT | TRBV10-3 | - | TRBJ1-3 | -
CSVGVSSGVPHEQYF | TGCAGCGTTGGGGTCTCCAGCGGTGTGCCCCACGAGCAGTACTTC | TRBV29-1 | few | TRBJ2-7 | -
CATSRGGTAQGETQYF | TGTGCCACCAGCAGAGGTGGGACAGCCCAGGGGGAGACCCAGTACTTC | TRBV15 | many | TRBJ2-5 | TRBD1
CASTKDRVTFNAAFF | TGTGCCAGCACCAAGGACAGGGTTACCTTTAACGCGGCTTTCTTT | TRBV7-2 | many | TRBJ1-1 | TRBD1
CASSLATVATNEKLFF | TGTGCCAGCTCACTAGCAACCGTTGCAACTAATGAAAAACTGTTTTTT | TRBV18 | - | TRBJ1-4 | -
CASSQDTGQGGFGYTF | TGTGCCAGCAGCCAAGATACGGGGCAGGGGGGGTTTGGCTACACCTTC | TRBV4-2 | few | TRBJ1-2 | TRBD1
CASSSGTGGAEAFF | TGCGCCAGCAGCTCAGGGACAGGGGGTGCTGAAGCTTTCTTT | TRBV5-1 | - | TRBJ1-1 | TRBD1
CASSQTSGRGVEQFF | TGTGCCAGCAGCCAGACTAGCGGGAGAGGCGTTGAGCAGTTCTTC | TRBV7-2 | many | TRBJ2-1 | TRBD2
CASSLAPTGGATQYF | TGTGCCAGCAGCTTAGCTCCGACAGGGGGGGCGACCCAGTACTTC | TRBV7-2 | - | TRBJ2-5 | TRBD1
CSARSQAGGGFHEQYF | TGCAGTGCTAGATCCCAAGCGGGAGGCGGTTTCCACGAGCAGTACTTC | TRBV20-1 | few | TRBJ2-7 | TRBD2
CASSLQGGQGFETQYF | TGTGCCAGCAGCCTCCAGGGCGGACAGGGTTTCGAGACCCAGTACTTC | TRBV7-2 | many | TRBJ2-5 | TRBD1
CSARPAQGTPDTQYF | TGCAGTGCTAGGCCCGCACAGGGTACCCCAGATACGCAGTATTTT | TRBV20-1 | many | TRBJ2-3 | -
CATSRDVPYEQYF | TGTGCCACCAGCAGAGATGTTCCCTACGAGCAGTACTTC | TRBV15 | many | TRBJ2-7 | -
CASSPGFGVTYEQYF | TGTGCCAGCAGTCCGGGGTTTGGGGTAACCTACGAGCAGTACTTC | TRBV9 | many | TRBJ2-7 | -
CSASGRANNEQFF | TGCAGTGCTAGCGGGAGGGCCAACAATGAGCAGTTCTTC | TRBV20-1 | few | TRBJ2-1 | TRBD2
CSARGDRYSYEQYF | TGCAGTGCTAGGGGGGACAGGTACTCCTACGAGCAGTACTTC | TRBV20-1 | once | TRBJ2-7 | TRBD1
CASTNTKVYGYTF | TGTGCCAGCACTAATACAAAAGTCTATGGCTACACCTTC | TRBV12-3/TRBV12-4 | - | TRBJ1-2 | -
CASSEEGSYNEQFF | TGCGCCAGCAGTGAGGAGGGCTCCTACAATGAGCAGTTCTTC | TRBV10-1 | - | TRBJ2-1 | -
CASSATGGSNEQFF | TGTGCCAGCAGCGCCACGGGGGGGAGCAATGAGCAGTTCTTC | TRBV9 | many | TRBJ2-1 | TRBD2
CASSLRPLSYNEQFF | TGTGCCAGCAGCTTGAGGCCGCTCTCCTACAATGAGCAGTTCTTC | TRBV5-8 | few | TRBJ2-1 | -
CSVGEYEQYF | TGCAGCGTTGGAGAATACGAGCAGTACTTC | TRBV29-1 | many | TRBJ2-7 | -
CASRRDRERVPDTQYF | TGTGCCAGCAGACGAGACAGGGAGAGGGTCCCAGATACGCAGTATTTT | TRBV5-6 | many | TRBJ2-3 | TRBD1
CVSSSLREGLYNEQFF | TGCGTCAGCAGTAGTTTGCGGGAGGGCCTGTACAATGAGCAGTTCTTC | TRBV5-1 | once | TRBJ2-1 | TRBD2
CSKTGTSKETQYF | TGCAGCAAAACCGGGACTAGTAAGGAGACCCAGTACTTC | TRBV20-1 | many | TRBJ2-5 | TRBD2
CASSSPGDRKKLFF | TGTGCCAGCAGTTCACCTGGGGACAGGAAAAAACTGTTTTTT | TRBV12-3/TRBV12-4 | few | TRBJ1-4 | TRBD1
CASSSPGGRITGELFF | TGTGCCAGCAGCTCCCCGGGGGGACGCATCACCGGGGAGCTGTTTTTT | TRBV7-2 | few | TRBJ2-2 | TRBD2
CAAGYGRNPSYEQYF | TGTGCCGCTGGGTACGGCCGAAACCCGTCCTACGAGCAGTACTTC | TRBV6-1 | many | TRBJ2-7 | -
CASSGGSGYNEQFF | TGCGCCAGCAGCGGAGGGTCAGGGTACAATGAGCAGTTCTTC | TRBV5-1 | few | TRBJ2-1 | -
CSARTGTHNQPQHF | TGCAGTGCTCGGACCGGGACACACAATCAGCCCCAGCATTTT | TRBV20-1 | many | TRBJ1-5 | -
CATSGGTGITRYGYTF | TGTGCCACCAGCGGCGGGACAGGGATAACTCGCTATGGCTACACCTTC | TRBV15 | - | TRBJ1-2 | TRBD1
CASTKGLNTEAFF | TGCGCCAGCACTAAGGGGCTGAACACTGAAGCTTTCTTT | TRBV5-1 | many | TRBJ1-1 | -